This T cell receptor beta chain stems from a study of early T cells in non-severe SARS-CoV-2 infection. Turning to the study itself: From unsorted whole blood, bulk RNA was sequenced, and the chains remained unpaired.

This CDR3 has 14 residues. V lost 3 bases to trimming and J lost 6 bases, with 16 bases between them. The germline V gene has CDR1 DFQATT and CDR2 SNEGSKA (reference sequence). Individual cDNA molecules received unique molecular identifiers. TCRdb processed the 5' RACE reads anew with MiXCR; each CDR3 protein has one entry. The table lists some 90,000 distinct CDR3 sequences, just under 15% of them singletons, with 4.5% to 7% in the top ten. The chain combines TRBV20-1 with TRBJ2-3; D possibly corresponds to TRBD2 (6 bases). The source of this sequence is an adult who was a healthcare worker with PCR-confirmed SARS-CoV-2 infection or an uninfected control (not recorded which). Sequenced material: whole blood. CDR3 bases: TGCAGTGCTAGGGTACTGGCGGGGTTTGATACGCAGTATTTT. This sequence encodes CSARVLAGFDTQYF.